These 17 T cell receptor beta chains were all obtained from the same sample, sequenced in a study of blood T cell repertoires in COVID-19. Clones were read by immunoSEQ multiplex PCR, and TCRdb kept only the in-frame ones, dropping some. The sample lists about 200,000 clones, 78% seen once, with about 3% in the top ten. The source material was peripheral blood. These receptors came from a woman of 80 years or more with active or convalescent COVID-19.

This sequence joins TRBV12-3 or TRBV12-4 and TRBJ1-4, with D maybe TRBD1 (6 bases). The V and J ends lost 8 bases and 6 bases respectively, with 13 bases between them. The CDR3 loop spans 13 amino acids. The CDR3 sequence: CASQLDRYEKLFF. CDR3 nucleotides: TGTGCCAGCCAGCTGGACAGATATGAAAAACTGTTTTTT.

J is TRBJ2-1 and V is TRBV6-5, with a possible D match to TRBD1 (6 bases). Germline CDR1 and CDR2: MNHEY and SVGAGI. This CDR3 region has 11 residues. V lost 8 bases and J 4 bases, leaving 6 bases between the germline ends. In DNA form, the CDR3 reads TGTGCCAGCGACAGGTACAATGAGCAGTTCTTC. Translated: CASDRYNEQFF.

The genes are TRBV7-2 and TRBJ1-6; D is uncertain. CDR1 and CDR2 (germline): SGHTA, FQGNSA. CDR3 length equals 15 residues. V was clipped by 1 base and J by 8 bases, with 12 bases between them. The CDR3 sequence: CASSLDWGGYSPLHF. The CDR3 DNA reads as TGTGCCAGCAGCTTAGACTGGGGAGGGTATTCACCCCTCCACTTT.

CDR3: CASSHNPSGAYNEQFF. The DNA of the CDR3 is TGTGCCAGCAGCCACAATCCTAGCGGGGCATACAATGAGCAGTTCTTC. V usage is TRBV4-2 and J usage is TRBJ2-1, with 9 positions matching TRBD2. CDR1 and CDR2 from the germline V gene are LGHNA and YNFKEQ. V lost 3 bases, J lost 4 bases, and 7 bases stayed unmatched. CDR3 length: 16 amino acids.

This clone was counted a single time. This sequence joins TRBV27 and TRBJ1-5; D perhaps matches TRBD1 (5 bases). The CDR3 contains 13 residues. V lost 4 bases to trimming and J lost 5 bases, with 9 bases between them. The germline gives CDR1 MNHEY, CDR2 SMNVEV (reference sequence). CDR3: CASSSRRDQPQHF. For the CDR3, the DNA is TGTGCCAGCAGTTCCCGCAGGGATCAGCCCCAGCATTTT.

This clone has just a few counts. This chain connects TRBV5-8 to TRBJ1-5; a possible D gene is TRBD1 (5 bases). The CDR3 is 12 residues long. Trimming pared 2 bases from V and 6 bases from J, leaving 6 bases between. Looked up from germline, CDR1 is SGHTS and CDR2 is YDEGEE. CDR3 sequence reads: CASSFTGQPQHF. DNA for the CDR3: TGTGCCAGCAGCTTTACAGGTCAGCCCCAGCATTTT.

For the CDR3, the DNA is TGTGCCAGCAGACAAGGACAGGGGGCGACTAACACTGAAGCTTTCTTT. Translation: CASRQGQGATNTEAFF. The chain uses TRBV5-6 and TRBJ1-1, with 11 nucleotides matching TRBD1. The CDR3 length is 16 residues. Germline CDR1 is SGHDT and CDR2 is YYEEEE. V was pared by 5 bases and J by 2 bases, with 8 bases of the junction left unmatched.

CDR3 in amino acids: CASSLERARDNEQYF. CDR3 bases: TGTGCCAGCAGCTTAGAGCGAGCGAGGGATAACGAGCAGTACTTC. The V gene is TRBV11-2, the J gene TRBJ2-7, with a weak D call TRBD2 (5 bases). V was shortened by 0 bases and J by 5 bases, with 14 bases between the two germline ends. The germline V gene has CDR1 SGHAT and CDR2 FQNNGV. This CDR3 is built from 15 residues.

This clone was observed a single time. V and J are TRBV5-1 and TRBJ2-3; D may be TRBD1 (6 bases). Germline V CDR1 and CDR2: SGHRS, YFSETQ. The germline V and J ends were trimmed by 2 bases and 4 bases, with 11 bases remaining between them. This CDR3 contains 14 residues. The chain's CDR3 is CASSFGGEADTQYF. CDR3 nucleotide sequence: TGCGCCAGCAGCTTTGGGGGCGAGGCAGATACGCAGTATTTT. The full variable domain, rest sourced from reference TRBV5-1 and TRBJ2-3, is KAGVTQTPRYLIKTRGQQVTLSCSPISGHRSVSWYQQTPGQGLQFLFEYFSETQRNKGNFPGRFSGRQFSNSRSEMNVSTLELGDSALYLCASSFGGEADTQYFGPGTRLTVL.

This clone appeared once. V is TRBV6-6 and J is TRBJ1-2; D may be TRBD1 (5 bases). Germline CDR1 and CDR2: MNHNY and SVGAGI (reference sequence). The CDR3 sequence is 14 residues long. The ends were cut back, 2 bases at V and 5 bases at J, with 12 bases in the middle. The CDR3 coding sequence is TGTGCCAGCAGTTACCAGGGAAACAGTTATGGCTACACCTTC. As protein: CASSYQGNSYGYTF.

In this sample, this clone turned up a few times. The chain is built from TRBV5-4 and TRBJ2-3, with a tentative D call TRBD2 (6 bases). Trimming left V 0 bases short and J 1 base short, with 15 bases between. This CDR3 contains 17 residues. The germline CDR1 and CDR2 sequences are SGHNT and YYREEE (reference sequence). The CDR3 loop is CASSLAGLLRGTDTQYF. The DNA of the CDR3 is TGTGCCAGCAGCTTGGCAGGACTACTGCGAGGCACAGATACGCAGTATTTT.

The chain employs TRBV9 and TRBJ1-2, with a possible D match to TRBD1 (6 bases). Germline values: CDR1 SGDLS, CDR2 YYNGEE. The CDR3 runs 16 residues. V was trimmed by 4 bases and J by 0 bases, leaving 16 bases between them. For the CDR3, the DNA is TGTGCCAGCAGCCCAACCCCGTGGACAGCTAACTATGGCTACACCTTC. It translates to CASSPTPWTANYGYTF.

The chain combines TRBV29-1 with TRBJ2-3; D is uncertain. V lost 1 base, J lost 0 bases, and 8 bases lay in between. This CDR3 is 14 amino acids long. The germline V gene encodes CDR1 SQVTM and CDR2 ANQGSEA. CDR3 amino acids: CSVEAKTSTDTQYF. For the CDR3, the DNA is TGCAGCGTTGAAGCGAAAACTAGCACAGATACGCAGTATTTT.

This clone was counted once. The chain recombines TRBV29-1 with TRBJ2-2; 9 bases align to TRBD1. The CDR3 is 14 residues long. J was trimmed by 0 bases and V by 6 bases; bases with no gene match: 2. Germline CDR1 reads SQVTM; CDR2 reads ANQGSEA. The CDR3: CSVGTGTNTGELFF. The CDR3 bases are TGCAGCGTGGGGACAGGGACGAACACCGGGGAGCTGTTTTTT.

The J gene is TRBJ2-1, the V gene TRBV5-1, with TRBD1 matching 7 bases. Trimming removed 4 bases from V and 6 bases from J; junction bases left unmatched: 7. Germline assignment: CDR1 SGHRS and CDR2 YFSETQ. There are 14 residues in the CDR3. For the CDR3, the DNA is TGCGCCAGCAGCCAAAACCGACAGGGCAATGAGCAGTTCTTC. Translated: CASSQNRQGNEQFF. The whole variable domain, filled in from reference TRBV5-1 and TRBJ2-1, reads KAGVTQTPRYLIKTRGQQVTLSCSPISGHRSVSWYQQTPGQGLQFLFEYFSETQRNKGNFPGRFSGRQFSNSRSEMNVSTLELGDSALYLCASSQNRQGNEQFFGPGTRLTVL.

J is TRBJ2-3 and V is TRBV19; TRBD2 matches at 8 bases. Per germline, CDR1 LNHDA and CDR2 SQIVND (reference sequence). After removal of 3 bases from V and 0 bases from J, the junction contained 2 bases not matched to a gene. CDR3 length equals 15 residues. CDR3 in amino acids: CASSMREVSTDTQYF. CDR3 nucleotides: TGTGCCAGTAGTATGCGGGAGGTGAGCACAGATACGCAGTATTTT. Supplemented by reference TRBV19 and TRBJ2-3, the full variable domain reads DGGITQSPKYLFRKEGQNVTLSCEQNLNHDAMYWYRQDPGQGLRLIYYSQIVNDFQKGDIAEGYSVSREKKESFPLTVTSAQKNPTAFYLCASSMREVSTDTQYFGPGTRLTVL.

J is TRBJ1-5 and V is TRBV7-2; TRBD1 matches 7 bases. The CDR3 is 16 residues long. CDR1 and CDR2 from the germline V gene are SGHTA and FQGNSA. J lost 0 bases, V lost 5 bases, and 7 bases had no gene match. CDR3 nucleotides: TGTGCCAGCAGCCCCATGGGACAGACTAGCAATCAGCCCCAGCATTTT. Translating gives CASSPMGQTSNQPQHF.